These 27 T cell receptor beta chains were all obtained from the same sample, sequenced in a study of blood T cell repertoires in COVID-19. The assay was immunoSEQ multiplex PCR, and TCRdb's table has in-frame clones only and misses some. The sample contains 250,000 to 350,000 clones, just over 85% of which appear only once. Input material: PBMCs or T cells enriched from blood (not recorded which). These receptors were obtained from a young woman who had recovered from COVID-19.

V gene TRBV7-9 combines with J gene TRBJ1-1; perhaps TRBD1 as D (5 bases). CDR3 length: 14 amino acids. V lost 1 base and J 6 bases, leaving 12 bases between the germline ends. Germline V gene lookup returns CDR1 SEHNR and CDR2 FQNEAQ (reference sequence). CDR3 DNA sequence: TGTGCCAGCAGCTTAGTAGCCCAGGGCGCTGAAGCTTTCTTT. Translating it yields CASSLVAQGAEAFF.

J is TRBJ2-7 and V is TRBV3-1 (or the pseudogene TRBV3-2), with 10 bases matching TRBD1. Looked up from germline, CDR1 is LGHDT and CDR2 is YNNKEL (reference sequence). Trimming removed 5 bases from V and 3 bases from J; junction bases left unmatched: 4. The CDR3 sequence is 14 residues long. The CDR3 DNA sequence: TGTGCCAGCAGCTCGACAGGGGGCGGCTACGAGCAGTACTTC. Translation: CASSSTGGGYEQYF.

This chain uses TRBV18 with TRBJ1-3, with D possibly being TRBD1 (5 bases). V lost 3 bases and J 1 base, leaving 7 bases between the germline ends. This CDR3 comprises 14 residues. Per the germline V gene, CDR1 is KGHSH and CDR2 is LQKENI. The CDR3 bases are TGTGCCAGCTCACCCGCAGGGTCTGGAAACACCATATATTTT. Translated, it gives CASSPAGSGNTIYF.

The chain links TRBV29-1 to TRBJ1-2, with D maybe TRBD1 (5 bases). CDR3 length: 13 amino acids. V lost 7 bases and J lost 1, with 13 bases in between. The germline CDR1 and CDR2 sequences are SQVTM and ANQGSEA. The CDR3, as DNA: TGCAGCGCTGGGGAGGGACTTAACTATGGCTACACCTTC. Its protein product is CSAGEGLNYGYTF.

The CDR3, as DNA: TGTGCCAGCAGCGTGGGACATCTAGCGGGAGGGCACAATGAGCAGTTCTTC. Its translation is CASSVGHLAGGHNEQFF. The rearrangement uses TRBV9 and TRBJ2-1, with 12 bases that match TRBD2. The CDR3 spans 17 residues. V dropped 2 bases and J dropped 5; count of bases not matched to a gene: 8. CDR1 SGDLS and CDR2 YYNGEE come from the germline V gene.

This clone was observed once. The chain has TRBV12-3 or TRBV12-4 and TRBJ1-2; the D gene is possibly TRBD1 (5 bases). V was pared by 5 bases and J by 11 bases, with 12 bases between. The length of the CDR3 is 11 residues. CDR3 residues: CASSPQGRYTF. DNA of the CDR3: TGTGCCAGCAGTCCTCAGGGCCGATACACCTTC.

This clone was counted once. This chain uses TRBV19 with TRBJ2-7; weak D call: TRBD1 (6 bases). Trimming left V 1 base short and J 3 bases short, with 13 bases between. Germline V gene data show CDR1 as LNHDA and CDR2 as SQIVND (reference sequence). The CDR3 spans 15 residues. CDR3 protein: CASSIAQGLSYEQYF. The CDR3 bases are TGTGCCAGTAGTATAGCTCAGGGGTTGAGCTACGAGCAGTACTTC.

Notes on this clone: This is likely an artifact of a read error, given a far larger clone one base away. Other DNA sequences in the sample encode the same CDR3. The chain recombines TRBV12-3 or TRBV12-4 with TRBJ2-7; possible D gene TRBD1, 5 bases. This CDR3 contains 13 residues. The V gene lost 1 base and the J gene lost 3 bases, with 7 bases spanning the gap. The CDR3 loop reads CASSLGQGYEQYF. The CDR3 nucleotides are TGTGCCAGCAGTTTAGGCCAGGGCTACGAGCAGTACTTC.

V gene TRBV10-2 combines with J gene TRBJ2-1; a weak D match, TRBD2 (5 bases). V lost 7 bases, J lost 7 bases, and 11 bases lay in between. The germline CDR1 and CDR2 sequences are WSHSY and SAAADI. There are 12 residues in the CDR3. The CDR3 region has the DNA TGCGCCAGCACGGCTAGCCGAAATGAGCAGTTCTTC. Its protein product is CASTASRNEQFF.

The CDR3 sequence: CASSTAGISYEQYF. In DNA form, the CDR3 reads TGTGCCAGTAGTACCGCAGGAATCTCCTACGAGCAGTACTTC. The V call is TRBV19, the J call TRBJ2-7; D unresolved. CDR1 and CDR2 (germline): LNHDA, SQIVND (reference sequence). This CDR3 has 14 residues. Trimming shortened V by 4 bases and J by 0 bases, and 10 bases separated the two germline ends.

This chain joins TRBV10-1 and TRBJ2-1; 9 nucleotides agree with TRBD2. Germline loops: CDR1 WNHNN, CDR2 SYGVQD (reference sequence). This CDR3 is built from 15 residues. V was clipped by 5 bases and J by 2 bases; unmatched bases: 4. The CDR3 coding sequence is TGCGCCAGCAGTCCTAGCGGGAAGACCTACAATGAGCAGTTCTTC. The encoded protein is CASSPSGKTYNEQFF.

As to this clone: Other nucleotide sequences in the sample specify the same CDR3. The chain recombines TRBV12-3 or TRBV12-4 with TRBJ1-2, with TRBD1 matching 7 bases. V dropped 6 bases and J dropped 3; count of bases not matched to a gene: 4. This CDR3 spans 13 amino acids. The CDR3 reads CASSLGQDYGYTF. CDR3 in DNA: TGTGCCAGCAGCCTCGGACAGGACTATGGCTACACCTTC.

A note on this clone: Other DNA variants within this sample encode the same CDR3. This CDR3 reads CASSLGQGSEKLFF. DNA for the CDR3: TGCGCCAGCAGCTTAGGACAGGGGAGTGAAAAACTGTTTTTT. The chain is built from TRBV5-1 and TRBJ1-4, with 9 bases identical to TRBD1. The CDR3 has 14 residues. The V gene end was trimmed by 2 bases and the J gene end by 7 bases; junction bases not matched to a gene: 3. Germline CDR1 reads SGHRS; CDR2 reads YFSETQ.

This sequence joins TRBV25-1 and TRBJ1-2; D is perhaps TRBD1 (5 bases). V was cut by 6 bases and J by 4 bases, with 12 bases left in between. This CDR3 contains 13 residues. CDR1 is MGHDK, CDR2 SYGVNS, per germline. CDR3 DNA sequence: TGTGCCAGCAGCGTGACAGACTTCTATGGCTACACCTTC. Protein sequence: CASSVTDFYGYTF.

The J gene is TRBJ1-2, the V gene TRBV5-1; 9 positions agree with TRBD1. With V trimmed by 0 bases and J by 5 bases, 2 bases remained unmatched. Germline V gives CDR1 SGHRS, CDR2 YFSETQ. The CDR3 is 14 amino acids. The CDR3 is CASSLGTGAYGYTF. DNA for the CDR3: TGCGCCAGCAGCTTGGGGACAGGGGCTTATGGCTACACCTTC.

The chain employs TRBV5-1 and TRBJ2-7; tentatively, D is TRBD1 (6 bases). The ends were cut back, 0 bases at V and 7 bases at J, with 14 bases in the middle. Germline values: CDR1 SGHRS, CDR2 YFSETQ. The CDR3 extends over 14 amino acids. CDR3 sequence: CASSLVAGAQEQYF. The CDR3 DNA sequence: TGCGCCAGCAGCTTGGTAGCAGGGGCCCAGGAGCAGTACTTC.

The CDR3 nucleotides are TGTGCCTGGAGTGGGGGTACTAGCGTAACCTACGAGCAGTACTTC. Amino acid sequence: CAWSGGTSVTYEQYF. The rearrangement links TRBV30 to TRBJ2-7; TRBD2 matches 7 bases. The CDR3 contains 15 residues. Per the germline V gene, CDR1 is GTSNPN and CDR2 is SVGIG (reference sequence). Germline trimming cut 1 base from V and 2 bases from J; bases unmatched to any gene: 8.

V and J are TRBV21-1 and TRBJ1-1; no DNA check was done on the table's D call, TRBD1. TRBV21-1 is labeled a pseudogene. This CDR3 is 18 amino acids long. The CDR3 DNA reads TGTGCCAGCAGCAAAGATATACAAGGGACAGGGCGTGGCACTGAAGCTTTCTTT. Translation: CASSKDIQGTGRGTEAFF.

This sequence joins TRBV6-4 and TRBJ2-7, with TRBD2 identical over 7 bases. V dropped 4 bases and J dropped 6; count of bases not matched to a gene: 9. The CDR3 is 14 residues long. Looked up from germline, CDR1 is MRHNA and CDR2 is SNTAGT. The CDR3 sequence: CASSVEAGPGEQYF. CDR3 coding DNA: TGTGCCAGCAGTGTAGAAGCGGGACCTGGCGAGCAGTACTTC.

The chain has TRBV28 and TRBJ2-7; unclear D gene. The V gene lost 7 bases and the J gene lost 0 bases, with 16 bases spanning the gap. Germline CDR1 reads MDHEN; CDR2 reads SYDVKM. The CDR3 is made up of 15 amino acids. The CDR3 coding sequence is TGTGCCAGCAATACTGGGCAGGATAGCTCCTACGAGCAGTACTTC. Protein sequence: CASNTGQDSSYEQYF.

The V gene is TRBV5-1, the J gene TRBJ1-6, with D uncertain. The length of the CDR3 is 14 residues. In germline, CDR1 is SGHRS, CDR2 YFSETQ. Trimming shortened V by 3 bases and J by 4 bases, and 8 bases separated the two germline ends. In DNA, the CDR3 is TGCGCCAGCAGCTCGGAGGTATATAATTCACCCCTCCACTTT. Its translation is CASSSEVYNSPLHF.

A single count supports this clone. This chain joins TRBV18 and TRBJ2-7, with 9 nucleotides matching TRBD1. V lost 5 bases, J lost 3 bases, and 11 bases stayed unmatched. The CDR3 extends over 16 amino acids. Germline V gene sequence: CDR1 KGHSH, CDR2 LQKENI. This chain's CDR3 is CASSSRDRVRSYEQYF. For the CDR3, the DNA is TGTGCCAGCTCATCGAGGGACAGGGTAAGGAGCTACGAGCAGTACTTC. Complete variable domain (other parts from reference TRBV18 and TRBJ2-7): NAGVMQNPRHLVRRRGQEARLRCSPMKGHSHVYWYRQLPEEGLKFMVYLQKENIIDESGMPKERFSAEFPKEGPSILRIQQVVRGDSAAYFCASSSRDRVRSYEQYFGPGTRLTVT.

The chain links TRBV2 to TRBJ2-2; 9 bases map to TRBD1. The CDR3 consists of 17 residues. The germline CDR1 and CDR2 sequences are SNHLY and FYNNEI. After removal of 6 bases from V and 2 bases from J, the junction contained 10 bases not matched to a gene. CDR3: CASSSTGGPLNTGELFF. The CDR3 nucleotides are TGTGCCAGCAGCTCGACAGGGGGACCTCTCAACACCGGGGAGCTGTTTTTT.

The chain recombines TRBV2 with TRBJ1-1, with TRBD1 matching 9 bases. V trimming: 4 bases; J trimming: 7 bases; junction bases outside the gene matches: 7. The germline V gene encodes CDR1 SNHLY and CDR2 FYNNEI. CDR3 length equals 14 residues. CDR3 nucleotide sequence: TGTGCCAGCAGTGGGACAGGGGCGACGATTGAAGCTTTCTTT. Protein: CASSGTGATIEAFF.

The J gene is TRBJ1-1, the V gene TRBV28, with 9 bases lining up with TRBD1. The CDR3 is made up of 13 amino acids. CDR1 is MDHEN and CDR2 is SYDVKM in the germline V gene. V shed 4 bases and J 4 bases; nucleotides not matched to a gene: 1. CDR3 coding DNA: TGTGCCAGCAGTTGGGACAGGGCCACTGAAGCTTTCTTT. As protein: CASSWDRATEAFF.

The CDR3 loop reads CASSHGGGYGYTF. CDR3 nucleotide sequence: TGTGCCAGTAGTCACGGAGGAGGGTATGGCTACACCTTC. The chain joins TRBV19 to TRBJ1-2; no firm D call. Trimming left V 5 bases short and J 5 bases short, with 12 bases between. Germline CDR1 reads LNHDA; CDR2 reads SQIVND (reference sequence). CDR3 size: 13 residues.

The chain carries TRBV5-1 and TRBJ2-1, with D possibly matching TRBD1 (6 bases). Trimming shortened V by 3 bases and J by 7 bases, and 17 bases separated the two germline ends. Germline V gives CDR1 SGHRS, CDR2 YFSETQ. CDR3 length equals 15 residues. CDR3 loop: CASSWGHVDSNEQFF. CDR3 DNA: TGCGCCAGCAGCTGGGGACACGTAGACTCGAATGAGCAGTTCTTC.